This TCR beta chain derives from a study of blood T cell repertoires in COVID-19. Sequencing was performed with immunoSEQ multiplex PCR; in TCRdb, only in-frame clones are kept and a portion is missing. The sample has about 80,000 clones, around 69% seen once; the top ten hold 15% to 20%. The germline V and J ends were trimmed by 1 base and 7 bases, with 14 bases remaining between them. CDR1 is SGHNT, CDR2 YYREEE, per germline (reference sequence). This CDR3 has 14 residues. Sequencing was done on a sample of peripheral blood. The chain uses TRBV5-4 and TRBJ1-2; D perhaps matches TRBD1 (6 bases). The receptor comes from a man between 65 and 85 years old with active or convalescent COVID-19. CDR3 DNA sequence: TGTGCCAGCAGCTTGCGGGGGGGCGCGAGTGGCTACACCTTC. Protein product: CASSLRGGASGYTF. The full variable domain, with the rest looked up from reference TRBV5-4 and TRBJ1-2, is ETGVTQSPTHLIKTRGQQVTLRCSSQSGHNTVSWYQQALGQGPQFIFQYYREEENGRGNFPPRFSGLQFPNYSSELNVNALELDDSALYLCASSLRGGASGYTFGSGTRLTVV.